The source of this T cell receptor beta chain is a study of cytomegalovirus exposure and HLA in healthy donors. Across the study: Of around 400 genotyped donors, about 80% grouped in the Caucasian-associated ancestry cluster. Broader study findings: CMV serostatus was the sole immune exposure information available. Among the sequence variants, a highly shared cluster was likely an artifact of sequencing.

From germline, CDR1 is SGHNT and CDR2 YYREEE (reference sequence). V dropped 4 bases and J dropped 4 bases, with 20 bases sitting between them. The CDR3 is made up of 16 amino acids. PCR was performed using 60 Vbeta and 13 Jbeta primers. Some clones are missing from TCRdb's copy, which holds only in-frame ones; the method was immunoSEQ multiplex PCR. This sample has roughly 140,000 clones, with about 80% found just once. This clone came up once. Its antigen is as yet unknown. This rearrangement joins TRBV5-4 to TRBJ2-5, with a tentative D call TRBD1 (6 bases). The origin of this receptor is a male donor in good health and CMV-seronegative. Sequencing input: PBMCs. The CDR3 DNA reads TGTGCCAGCAGCCCTAGCCCGGGACAACGAGCAGAGACCCAGTACTTC. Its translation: CASSPSPGQRAETQYF.